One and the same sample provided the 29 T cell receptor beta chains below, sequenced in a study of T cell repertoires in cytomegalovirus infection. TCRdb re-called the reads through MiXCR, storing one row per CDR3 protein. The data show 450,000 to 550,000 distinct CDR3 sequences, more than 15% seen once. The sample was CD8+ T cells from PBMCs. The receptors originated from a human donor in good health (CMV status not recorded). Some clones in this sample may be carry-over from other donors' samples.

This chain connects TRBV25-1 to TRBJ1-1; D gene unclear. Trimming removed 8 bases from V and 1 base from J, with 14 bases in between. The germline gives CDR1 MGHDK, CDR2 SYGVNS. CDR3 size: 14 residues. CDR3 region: CASGWADGNTEAFF. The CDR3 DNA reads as TGTGCCAGCGGGTGGGCTGACGGGAACACTGAAGCTTTCTTT.

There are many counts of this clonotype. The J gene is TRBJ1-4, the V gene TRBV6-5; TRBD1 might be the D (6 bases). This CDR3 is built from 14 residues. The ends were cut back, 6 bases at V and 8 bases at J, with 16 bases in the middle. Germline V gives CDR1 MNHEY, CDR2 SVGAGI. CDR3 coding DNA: TGTGCCAGCAGCCCCACAGGGATGCTAGAAAAACTGTTTTTT. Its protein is CASSPTGMLEKLFF.

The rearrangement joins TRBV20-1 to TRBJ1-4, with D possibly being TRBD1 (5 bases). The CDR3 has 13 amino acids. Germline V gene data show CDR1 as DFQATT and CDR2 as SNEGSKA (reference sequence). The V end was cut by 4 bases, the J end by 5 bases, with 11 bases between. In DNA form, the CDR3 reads TGCAGTGCTACAAGACAGTTCAATGAAAAACTGTTTTTT. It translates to CSATRQFNEKLFF.

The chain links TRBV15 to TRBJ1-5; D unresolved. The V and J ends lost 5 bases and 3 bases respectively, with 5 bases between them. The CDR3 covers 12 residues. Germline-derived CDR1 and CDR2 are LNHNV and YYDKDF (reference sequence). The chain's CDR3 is CATSRANQPQHF. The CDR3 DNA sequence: TGTGCCACCAGCCGGGCCAATCAGCCCCAGCATTTT.

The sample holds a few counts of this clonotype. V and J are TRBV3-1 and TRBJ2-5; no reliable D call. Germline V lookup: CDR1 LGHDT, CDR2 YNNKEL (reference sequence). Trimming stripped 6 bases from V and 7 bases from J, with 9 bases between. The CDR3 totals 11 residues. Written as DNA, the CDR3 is TGTGCCAGCAGGACAAGAGGGACCCAGTACTTC. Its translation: CASRTRGTQYF.

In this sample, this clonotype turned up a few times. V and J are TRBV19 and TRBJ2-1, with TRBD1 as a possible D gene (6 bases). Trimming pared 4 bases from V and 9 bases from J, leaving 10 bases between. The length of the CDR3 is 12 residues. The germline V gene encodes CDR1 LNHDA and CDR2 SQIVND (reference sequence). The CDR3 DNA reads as TGTGCCAGTAGTACCAGGGGTCCTGAGCAGTTCTTC. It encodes CASSTRGPEQFF.

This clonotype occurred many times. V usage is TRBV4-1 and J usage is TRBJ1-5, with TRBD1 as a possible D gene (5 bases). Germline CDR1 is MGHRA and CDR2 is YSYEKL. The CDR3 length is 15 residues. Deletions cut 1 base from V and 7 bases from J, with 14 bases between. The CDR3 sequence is CASSQAGEPGQPQHF. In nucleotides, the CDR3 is TGCGCCAGCAGCCAAGCGGGGGAACCAGGCCAGCCCCAGCATTTT.

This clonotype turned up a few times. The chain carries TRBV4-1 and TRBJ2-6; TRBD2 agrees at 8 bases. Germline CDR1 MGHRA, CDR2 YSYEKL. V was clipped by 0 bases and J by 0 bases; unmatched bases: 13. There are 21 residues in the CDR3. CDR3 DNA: TGCGCCAGCAGCCAAGATATAAGAGCGGGAGTTTACCGCTCTGGGGCCAACGTCCTGACTTTC. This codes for CASSQDIRAGVYRSGANVLTF.

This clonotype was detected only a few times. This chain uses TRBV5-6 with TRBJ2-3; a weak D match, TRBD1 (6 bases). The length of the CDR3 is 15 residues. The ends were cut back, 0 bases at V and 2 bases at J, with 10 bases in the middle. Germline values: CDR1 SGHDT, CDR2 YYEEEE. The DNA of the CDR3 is TGTGCCAGCAGCTTGGGACAGGAGTACACAGATACGCAGTATTTT. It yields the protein CASSLGQEYTDTQYF.

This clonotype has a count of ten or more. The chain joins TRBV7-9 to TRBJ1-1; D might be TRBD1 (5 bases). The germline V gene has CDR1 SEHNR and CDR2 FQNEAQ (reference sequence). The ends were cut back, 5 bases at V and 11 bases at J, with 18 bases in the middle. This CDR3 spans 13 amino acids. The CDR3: CASSPAGVREAFF. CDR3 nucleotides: TGTGCCAGCAGCCCCGCGGGGGTCAGGGAGGCTTTCTTT.

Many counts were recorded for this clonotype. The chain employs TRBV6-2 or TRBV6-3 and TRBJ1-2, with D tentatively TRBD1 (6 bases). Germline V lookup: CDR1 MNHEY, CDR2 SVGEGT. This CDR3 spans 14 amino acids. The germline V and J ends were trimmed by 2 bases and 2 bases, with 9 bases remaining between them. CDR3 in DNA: TGTGCCAGCAGTTACGACAGGACGAACTATGGCTACACCTTC. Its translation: CASSYDRTNYGYTF.

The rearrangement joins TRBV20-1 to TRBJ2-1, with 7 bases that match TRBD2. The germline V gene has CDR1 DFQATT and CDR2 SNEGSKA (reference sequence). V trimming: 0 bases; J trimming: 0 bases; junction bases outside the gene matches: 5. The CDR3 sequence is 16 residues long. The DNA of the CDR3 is TGCAGTGCTAGAGAGGTGGGAGGGGTCTCCTACAATGAGCAGTTCTTC. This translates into CSAREVGGVSYNEQFF.

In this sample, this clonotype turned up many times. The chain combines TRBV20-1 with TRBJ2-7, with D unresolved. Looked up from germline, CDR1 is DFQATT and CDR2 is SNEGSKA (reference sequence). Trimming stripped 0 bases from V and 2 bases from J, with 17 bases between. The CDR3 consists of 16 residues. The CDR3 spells CSARDERLSTPYEQYF. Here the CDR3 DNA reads TGCAGTGCTAGAGATGAGAGACTGTCTACTCCCTACGAGCAGTACTTC.

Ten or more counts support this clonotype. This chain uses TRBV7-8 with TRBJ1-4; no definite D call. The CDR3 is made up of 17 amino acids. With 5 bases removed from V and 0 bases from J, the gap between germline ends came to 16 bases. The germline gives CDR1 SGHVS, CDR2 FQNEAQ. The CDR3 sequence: CASSDDIFLATNEKLFF. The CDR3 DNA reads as TGTGCCAGCAGCGACGACATTTTTCTAGCAACTAATGAAAAACTGTTTTTT. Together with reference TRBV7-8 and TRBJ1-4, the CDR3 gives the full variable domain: GAGVSQSPRYKVAKRGQDVALRCDPISGHVSLFWYQQALGQGPEFLTYFQNEAQLDKSGLPSDRFFAERPEGSVSTLKIQRTQQEDSAVYLCASSDDIFLATNEKLFFGSGTQLSVL.

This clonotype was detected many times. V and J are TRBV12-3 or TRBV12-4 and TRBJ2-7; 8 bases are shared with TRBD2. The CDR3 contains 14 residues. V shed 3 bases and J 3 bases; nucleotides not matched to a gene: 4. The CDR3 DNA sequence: TGTGCCAGCAGTTTTGTAGCGGGAAGCTACGAGCAGTACTTC. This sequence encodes CASSFVAGSYEQYF.

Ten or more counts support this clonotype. The CDR3 reads CASSSPSESYEQYF. CDR3 coding DNA: TGTGCCAGCAGCTCACCTAGCGAATCCTACGAGCAGTACTTC. The chain combines TRBV7-2 with TRBJ2-7; TRBD2 might be the D (6 bases). Germline CDR1 reads SGHTA; CDR2 reads FQGNSA. Trimming removed 4 bases at V and 1 base at J, with 11 bases between. The CDR3 is 14 amino acids.

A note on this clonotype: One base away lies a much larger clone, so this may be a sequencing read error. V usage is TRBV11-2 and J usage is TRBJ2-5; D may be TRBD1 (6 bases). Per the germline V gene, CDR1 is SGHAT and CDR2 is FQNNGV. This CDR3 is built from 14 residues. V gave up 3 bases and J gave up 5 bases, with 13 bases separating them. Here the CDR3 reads CASSFPGGEETQYF. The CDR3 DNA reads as TGTGCCAGCAGCTTCCCTGGGGGCGAGGAGACCCAGTACTTC.

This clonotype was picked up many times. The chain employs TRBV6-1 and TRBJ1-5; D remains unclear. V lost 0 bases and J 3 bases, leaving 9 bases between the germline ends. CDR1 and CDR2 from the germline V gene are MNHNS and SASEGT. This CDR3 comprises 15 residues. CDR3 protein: CASSEAEALNQPQHF. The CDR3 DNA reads TGTGCCAGCAGTGAAGCGGAAGCCCTCAATCAGCCCCAGCATTTT.

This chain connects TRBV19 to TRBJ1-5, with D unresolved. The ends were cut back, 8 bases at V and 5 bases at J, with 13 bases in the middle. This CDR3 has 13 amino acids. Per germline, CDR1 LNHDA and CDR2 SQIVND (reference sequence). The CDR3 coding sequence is TGTGCCAGTTCGCCTAAAGGGTATCAGCCCCAGCATTTT. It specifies CASSPKGYQPQHF.

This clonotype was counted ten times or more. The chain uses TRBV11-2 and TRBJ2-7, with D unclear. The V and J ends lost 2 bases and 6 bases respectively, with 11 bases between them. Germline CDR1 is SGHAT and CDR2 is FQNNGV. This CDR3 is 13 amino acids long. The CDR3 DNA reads TGTGCCAGCAGCTTAAGCTCTACGGGCGAGCAGTACTTC. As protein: CASSLSSTGEQYF.

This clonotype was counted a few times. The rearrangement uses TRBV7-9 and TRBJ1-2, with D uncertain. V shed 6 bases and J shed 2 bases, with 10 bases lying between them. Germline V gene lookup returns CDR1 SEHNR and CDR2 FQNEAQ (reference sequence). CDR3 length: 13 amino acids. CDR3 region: CASSKAINYGYTF. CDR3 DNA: TGTGCCAGCAGTAAAGCCATAAACTATGGCTACACCTTC.

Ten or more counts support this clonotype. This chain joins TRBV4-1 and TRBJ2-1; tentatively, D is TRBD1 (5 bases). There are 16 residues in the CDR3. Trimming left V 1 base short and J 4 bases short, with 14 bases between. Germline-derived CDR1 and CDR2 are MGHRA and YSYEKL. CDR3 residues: CASSQVKAGSYNEQFF. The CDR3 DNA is TGCGCCAGCAGCCAAGTAAAAGCAGGGTCATACAATGAGCAGTTCTTC.

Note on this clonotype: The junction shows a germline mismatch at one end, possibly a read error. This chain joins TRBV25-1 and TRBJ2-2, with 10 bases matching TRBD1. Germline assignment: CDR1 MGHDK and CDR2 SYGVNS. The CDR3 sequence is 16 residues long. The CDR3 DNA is TGTGCCAGCAGGCCCCCGGGACAGGGGTACACCGGGGAGCTGGTTTTT. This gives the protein CASRPPGQGYTGELVF.

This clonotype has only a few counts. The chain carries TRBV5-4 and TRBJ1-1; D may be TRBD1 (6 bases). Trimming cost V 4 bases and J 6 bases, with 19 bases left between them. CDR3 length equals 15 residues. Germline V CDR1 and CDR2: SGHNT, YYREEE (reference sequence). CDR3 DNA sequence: TGTGCCAGCAGCCCCCGGGGTCAGGGGTTGGCTGAAGCTTTCTTT. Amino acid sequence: CASSPRGQGLAEAFF.

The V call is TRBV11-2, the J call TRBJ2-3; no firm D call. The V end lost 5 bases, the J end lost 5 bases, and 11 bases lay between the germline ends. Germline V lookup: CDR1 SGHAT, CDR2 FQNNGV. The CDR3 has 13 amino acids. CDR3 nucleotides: TGTGCCAGCAGCCCCTGGGAAGGAGATACGCAGTATTTT. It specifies CASSPWEGDTQYF.

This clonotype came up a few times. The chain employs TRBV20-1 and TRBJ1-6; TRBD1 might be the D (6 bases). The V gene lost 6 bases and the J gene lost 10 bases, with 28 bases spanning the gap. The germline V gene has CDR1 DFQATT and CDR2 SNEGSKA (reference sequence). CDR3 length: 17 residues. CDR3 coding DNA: TGCAGTGCAACAAAGGCAGGGGAGGTAGGAGGAAACTCACCCCTCCACTTT. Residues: CSATKAGEVGGNSPLHF.

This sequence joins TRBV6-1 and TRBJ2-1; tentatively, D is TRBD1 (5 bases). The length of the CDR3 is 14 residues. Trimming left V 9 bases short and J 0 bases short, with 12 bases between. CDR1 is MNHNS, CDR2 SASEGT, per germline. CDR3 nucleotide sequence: TGTGCCAGTGAAGACAGAGGCTCCTACAATGAGCAGTTCTTC. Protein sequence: CASEDRGSYNEQFF.

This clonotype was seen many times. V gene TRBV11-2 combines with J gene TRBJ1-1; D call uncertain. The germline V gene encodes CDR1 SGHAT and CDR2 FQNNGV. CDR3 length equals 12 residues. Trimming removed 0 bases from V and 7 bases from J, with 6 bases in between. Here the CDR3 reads CASSLDGYEAFF. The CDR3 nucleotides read TGTGCCAGCAGCTTAGATGGGTATGAAGCTTTCTTT. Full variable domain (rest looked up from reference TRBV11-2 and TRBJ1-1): EAGVAQSPRYKIIEKRQSVAFWCNPISGHATLYWYQQILGQGPKLLIQFQNNGVVDDSQLPKDRFSAERLKGVDSTLKIQPAKLEDSAVYLCASSLDGYEAFFGQGTRLTVV.

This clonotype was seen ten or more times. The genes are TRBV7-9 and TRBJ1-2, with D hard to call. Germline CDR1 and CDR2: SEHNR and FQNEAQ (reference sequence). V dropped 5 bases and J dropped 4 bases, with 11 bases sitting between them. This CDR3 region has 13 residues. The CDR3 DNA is TGTGCCAGCAGCCCCCCGGACGTCTATGGCTACACCTTC. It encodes CASSPPDVYGYTF.